The clone carrying this T cell receptor (beta chain) was picked up a small number of times. Its antigen remains unidentified. The sample is drawn from a study of response to subunit inactivated influenza vaccine. Losses at the gene ends were 4 bases for V and 9 bases for J; bases not matched to a gene: 11. The CDR3 is made up of 16 amino acids. Germline V gives CDR1 SGHAT, CDR2 FQNNGV. TCRdb passed the RT-PCR reads through MiXCR, listing each CDR3 protein once. The data hold about 540,000 distinct CDR3 sequences, with under 30% observed a single time. Study results and caveats: After each seasonal influenza vaccination, few new T cells are recruited, the authors suggested.

The same sample was also studied in work on T cells expressing NK-cell markers. That paper adds: Synthesis of TCR beta cDNA relied on 5'RACE template switching carrying UMIs. It was sorted CD3+CD56-NKG2C+, CD3+CD56+NKG2C- and CD3+CD56+NKG2C+ T cells that provided the TCR beta repertoires. Several donors' CD3+CD56-NKG2C+ cells were dominated by the same clonotypes.

This receptor was obtained from a man aged 50 or older who received an inactivated influenza vaccine. The material sequenced was CD4+ T cells sorted from PBMCs, taken 11 to 12 days after vaccination. The J gene is TRBJ2-1, the V gene TRBV11-2; TRBD2 agrees at 11 bases. The CDR3 DNA is TGTGCCAGCAGCTCGGGACTAGCGGAACTGCGGGGTGAGCAGTTCTTC. Protein product: CASSSGLAELRGEQFF.